This T cell receptor beta chain comes out of a study of T-cell reconstitution after alpha-beta-depleted transplantation in children. Study-level points and caveats: Some patients showed high day-60 TCRbeta diversity, which derived from surviving recipient T cells and thymic progenitors. Reportedly, alpha-beta T cells present about two months post-transplant originated from several hundred expanded clones of graft origin. Most T-cell counts and diversity one year after the transplant came from T cells that were newly produced.

In this sample, this clonotype turned up once. Its antigen is unknown. As it was prepared, the TCRbeta library received unique molecular identifiers. MiXCR, run by TCRdb on the PCR reads, gives a single entry per CDR3 protein. The sample lists about 220,000 distinct CDR3 sequences; roughly 18% were seen once. The CDR3 runs 14 residues. V lost 7 bases and J lost 8, with 18 bases in between. CDR1 is SGHRS, CDR2 YFSETQ, per germline. Sequenced material: PBMCs, mostly from graft donor cells, taken 360 days after TCRalphabeta/CD19-depleted stem cell transplant. V usage is TRBV5-1 and J usage is TRBJ1-4, with no clear D. This sequence was found in a male patient under 10 years old who had a stem cell transplant for acute lymphoblastic leukemia, so the T cells may come from the graft donor. CDR3 DNA sequence: TGCGCCAGCCACCCTTCGGGCTCCGGGGAAAAACTGTTTTTT. This encodes CASHPSGSGEKLFF.